A selection of T cell receptor beta chains follows, all from one sample in a study of T-cell memory formation after mild COVID-19. A single record per CDR3 protein comes from TCRdb applying MiXCR to the 5' RACE reads. The table records roughly 600,000 distinct CDR3 sequences, roughly 18% of them present only once. The sequenced sample was PBMCs or a T cell subset sorted from them (not recorded which). Source of these receptors: an adult woman who had mild COVID-19 (a few samples of this study predate the infection). Cell type and time point are not known. The CDR3 runs from the conserved cysteine through the conserved F or W. A D gene is named only where the DNA matches it firmly. The size of a clone is reported for some rows only, either as once, few or many, or as a class for expanded clones.

j_call clone_size d_call cdr3_length v_call cdr3_aa cdr3_nt
TRBJ1-6 NA TRBD1 15 TRBV14 CASSPSGTDNSPLHF TGTGCCAGCAGTCCTTCCGGGACAGATAATTCACCCCTCCACTTT
TRBJ1-1 NA NA 13 TRBV27 CASSDVGTSEAFF TGTGCCAGCAGCGACGTCGGGACGTCTGAAGCTTTCTTT
TRBJ2-4 NA TRBD2 16 TRBV19 CASRRTSGRVKNIQYF TGTGCCAGTCGACGGACTAGCGGGAGGGTCAAAAACATTCAGTACTTC
TRBJ2-7 NA NA 15 TRBV12-3/TRBV12-4 CASSLAGEFTYEQYF TGTGCCAGCAGTTTGGCCGGGGAATTCACCTACGAGCAGTACTTC
TRBJ2-5 few TRBD2 16 TRBV11-2 CASSSLRGGHGETQYF TGTGCCAGCAGCTCCCTGCGGGGGGGGCATGGAGAGACCCAGTACTTC
TRBJ2-1 few TRBD2 15 TRBV7-2 CASSLALAGENEQFF TGTGCCAGCAGCTTAGCACTAGCGGGAGAGAATGAGCAGTTCTTC
TRBJ1-1 few NA 11 TRBV5-5 CASSLTYEAFF TGTGCCAGCAGCTTAACCTATGAAGCTTTCTTT
TRBJ2-7 NA NA 15 TRBV28 CASSSFAGGSYEQYF TGTGCCAGCAGTTCCTTCGCGGGTGGATCCTACGAGCAGTACTTC
TRBJ2-7 few NA 14 TRBV3-1 CASSQGLLGWEQYF TGTGCCAGCAGCCAAGGGCTCCTTGGTTGGGAGCAGTACTTC
TRBJ1-1 few TRBD1 15 TRBV4-3 CASSQRTGMNTEAFF TGCGCCAGCAGCCAGAGGACAGGCATGAACACTGAAGCTTTCTTT
TRBJ1-1 NA NA 19 TRBV5-1 CASSLVARGKWGSDTEAFF TGCGCCAGCAGCTTGGTTGCACGGGGGAAATGGGGCTCGGACACTGAAGCTTTCTTT
TRBJ1-3 NA NA 16 TRBV4-2 CASSLSEIGAGNTIYF TGTGCCAGCAGCTTAAGCGAGATTGGGGCCGGAAACACCATATATTTT
TRBJ2-7 NA NA 13 TRBV3-1 CASSQYGLNEQYF TGTGCCAGCAGCCAATACGGTCTCAACGAGCAGTACTTC
TRBJ2-7 few NA 12 TRBV20-1 CSAREGTDEQYF TGCAGTGCTAGAGAGGGGACCGACGAGCAGTACTTC
TRBJ2-7 NA NA 15 TRBV3-1 CASSQTVRGVHEQYF TGTGCCAGCAGCCAGACCGTCCGGGGTGTCCACGAGCAGTACTTC
TRBJ2-3 NA NA 18 TRBV12-2 CASRLAEDRWSPRDTQYF TGTGCAAGTCGCTTAGCGGAGGACCGCTGGTCCCCTCGGGATACGCAGTATTTT
TRBJ2-3 NA NA 16 TRBV7-3 CASSLTGGFGTDTQYF TGTGCCAGCAGCTTAACTGGGGGATTTGGCACAGATACGCAGTATTTT
TRBJ2-3 NA NA 11 TRBV27 CASQKGGTQYF TGTGCCAGCCAAAAAGGCGGTACGCAGTATTTT
TRBJ2-1 NA TRBD2 18 TRBV7-8 CASSLAVTGLAGGNEQFF TGTGCCAGCAGCTTAGCAGTAACGGGACTAGCGGGAGGCAATGAGCAGTTCTTC
TRBJ2-7 few NA 13 TRBV5-1 CASRAAAYNEQYF TGCGCCAGCAGAGCGGCAGCTTATAACGAGCAGTACTTC
TRBJ1-6 NA TRBD1 15 TRBV4-1 CASSQVSGGRSPLHF TGCGCCAGCAGCCAAGTGTCAGGGGGCCGCTCACCCCTCCACTTT
TRBJ2-5 NA TRBD2 15 TRBV6-5 CASRTSGNSWETQYF TGTGCCAGTAGGACTAGCGGAAATTCGTGGGAGACCCAGTACTTC